The clone carrying this TCR beta chain came up many times. Its specificity is not known. This sample is part of a study of molecular identifiers for immune sequencing clone quantification. Study-wide points: Identical TCR molecules can share a barcode, and this sharing could underestimate highly expanded clone sizes.

TCRdb re-called the PCR reads with MiXCR, one entry per CDR3 protein. The profile shows tens of thousands of distinct CDR3 sequences, roughly 19% of them singletons. The sequencing input was naive CD8+ T cells from blood, with Jurkat cell RNA spiked in. Subset in this sample: FACS-sorted CD8+CD4-CCR7+CD45RA+ naive T cells. This receptor was taken from a human donor in good health. Some libraries in this study had Jurkat cell RNA spiked in.

CDR3 sequence (DNA): TGTGCCAGCAGCACTCCTCTGGCAGGGACGAACACCGGGGAGCTGTTTTTT. Protein: CASSTPLAGTNTGELFF. J is TRBJ2-2 and V is TRBV7-6, with D tentatively TRBD1 (5 bases). The V end was cut by 5 bases, the J end by 0 bases, with 16 bases between. CDR1 is SGHVS and CDR2 is FNYEAQ in the germline V gene. The CDR3 totals 17 residues.